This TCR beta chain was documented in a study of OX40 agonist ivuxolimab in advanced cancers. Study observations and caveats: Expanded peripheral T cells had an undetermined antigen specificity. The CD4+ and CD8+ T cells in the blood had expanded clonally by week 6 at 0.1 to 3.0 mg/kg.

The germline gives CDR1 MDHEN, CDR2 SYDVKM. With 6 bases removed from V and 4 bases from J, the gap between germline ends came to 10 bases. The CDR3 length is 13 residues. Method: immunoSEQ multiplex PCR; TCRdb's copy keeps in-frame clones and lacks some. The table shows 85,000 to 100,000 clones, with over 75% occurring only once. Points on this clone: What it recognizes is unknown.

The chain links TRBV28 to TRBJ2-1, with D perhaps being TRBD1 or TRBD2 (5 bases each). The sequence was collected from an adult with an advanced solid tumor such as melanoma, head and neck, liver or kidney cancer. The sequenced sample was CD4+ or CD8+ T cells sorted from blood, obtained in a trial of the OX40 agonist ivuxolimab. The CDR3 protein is CASRWDGYNEQFF. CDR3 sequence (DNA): TGTGCCAGCAGGTGGGACGGATACAATGAGCAGTTCTTC.